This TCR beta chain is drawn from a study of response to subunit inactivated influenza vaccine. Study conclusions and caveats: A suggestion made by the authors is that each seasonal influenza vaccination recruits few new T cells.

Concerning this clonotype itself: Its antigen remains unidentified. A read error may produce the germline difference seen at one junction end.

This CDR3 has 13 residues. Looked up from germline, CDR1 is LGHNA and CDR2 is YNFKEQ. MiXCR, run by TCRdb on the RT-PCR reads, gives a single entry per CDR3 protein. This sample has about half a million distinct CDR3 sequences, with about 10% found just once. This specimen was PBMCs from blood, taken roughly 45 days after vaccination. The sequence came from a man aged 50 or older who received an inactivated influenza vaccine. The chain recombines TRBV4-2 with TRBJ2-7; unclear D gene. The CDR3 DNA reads TGTGCCATCAGCCCCGGGCCCCGATGCTCGCAGTACTTC. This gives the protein CAISPGPRCSQYF.